This TCR beta chain was recovered during a study of graft-versus-host responses after intestinal transplantation. Study-wide background: Among the recipients, transplants were multivisceral, liver-intestinal, or isolated intestinal. All recipients were given anti-thymocyte globulin induction, and tacrolimus and steroids were then administered for 3 to 4 years. Regarding the study as a whole: Peak circulating GvH clone levels were associated with early post-transplant HvG declines. Allografts from individuals with graft-donor T cell macrochimerism displayed high graft-versus-host to host-versus-graft clonal ratios.

Sequencing used immunoSEQ multiplex PCR; TCRdb keeps in-frame clones, though not all of them. This sample has more than 10,000 clones, with 80% to 95% found just once. Time point here: postoperative day 105 after intestinal transplantation (dayNNNN = postoperative day). About this clone itself: Its antigen is unknown.

The CDR3 is 15 residues long. Germline V gene lookup returns CDR1 MNHEY and CDR2 SVGAGI. The J segment lost 4 bases and the V segment lost 6 bases, leaving 7 bases of the junction unmatched. The sequence derives from a human patient who received an intestinal transplant, so some T cells may come from the graft donor. Source: PBMCs, taken 105 days after intestinal transplantation. V usage is TRBV6-5 and J usage is TRBJ2-2; 8 bases align to TRBD1. The CDR3 spells CASSTGTGPTGELFF. The CDR3 DNA follows: TGTGCCAGCAGCACCGGGACAGGACCCACCGGGGAGCTGTTTTTT.